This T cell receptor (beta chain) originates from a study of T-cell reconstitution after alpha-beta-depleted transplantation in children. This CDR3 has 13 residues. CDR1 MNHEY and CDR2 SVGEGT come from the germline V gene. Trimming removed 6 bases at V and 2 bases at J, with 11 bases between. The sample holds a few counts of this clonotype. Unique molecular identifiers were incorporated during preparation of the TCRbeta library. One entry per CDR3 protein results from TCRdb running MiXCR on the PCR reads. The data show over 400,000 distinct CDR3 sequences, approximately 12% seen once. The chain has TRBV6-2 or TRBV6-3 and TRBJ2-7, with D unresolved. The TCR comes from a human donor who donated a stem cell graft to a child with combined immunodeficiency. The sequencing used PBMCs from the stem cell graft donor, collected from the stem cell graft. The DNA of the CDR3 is TGTGCCAGCAGCCATGCCAGGACCTACGAGCAGTACTTC. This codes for CASSHARTYEQYF.